This record looks at one TCR beta chain sequence and its context. These data are taken from a study of blood T cell repertoires in COVID-19. CDR1 is MDHEN and CDR2 is SYDVKM in the germline V gene. CDR3 length: 14 amino acids. With 2 bases removed from V and 2 bases from J, the gap between germline ends came to 10 bases. Participant-given clinical history determined each cohort assignment. Cohort 3 donors were reported recovered after two negative PCRs, clearance, or symptom resolution. The authors' processing: Estimated nucleated cell counts came from reference gene primer amplification. Libraries were prepared by immunoSEQ multiplex PCR; TCRdb keeps only in-frame clonotypes and omits some of them. The V and J calls and clone size are taken from that table; D and trimming were inferred from the DNA. Of some 200,000 clones in the sample, 88% were seen once.

Input material: PBMCs or T cells enriched from blood (not recorded which). The TCR comes from a woman aged 30 to 39 who had recovered from COVID-19. The chain couples TRBV28 to TRBJ2-7, with D maybe TRBD1 (6 bases). CDR3 coding DNA: TGTGCCAGCAGTTTACCCAGGGGTGCCTACGAGCAGTACTTC. This encodes CASSLPRGAYEQYF.